The 8 T cell receptor beta chains in this list originate from one sample, sequenced in a study of CD8+CD57+ T cells in acquired aplastic anemia. According to the study, genomic DNA was the template for TCR beta VDJ and CDR3 profiling. From the reads, TCRdb called clonotypes with MiXCR, one entry per CDR3 protein. The sample consists of roughly 58,000 distinct CDR3 sequences, less than 65% of them appearing once. Sequences were obtained from sorted CD4+, CD8+, or CD8+CD57+ T cells (not recorded which) from PBMCs. Receptors originate from a human donor in good health, serving as a control.

This clonotype was seen ten or more times. The rearrangement links TRBV11-2 to TRBJ2-1; 12 bases line up with TRBD2. The CDR3 has 15 residues. The V gene's germline CDR1 is SGHAT and CDR2 FQNNGV. With V trimmed by 5 bases and J by 5 bases, 4 bases remained unmatched. CDR3 coding DNA: TGTGCCAGCAGCCTGACTAGCGGGAGAAACAATGAGCAGTTCTTC. This gives the protein CASSLTSGRNNEQFF.

Turning to this clonotype: This CDR3 fails to terminate in the conserved phenylalanine or tryptophan, so it likely reflects a read error. It is unclear where the CDR3 begins or ends on the DNA, so no DNA is shown, and the CDR3 is as TCRdb lists it. This chain connects TRBV20-1 to TRBJ1-6; the table's D call, TRBD1, has no DNA check behind it. The length of the CDR3 is 13 amino acids, counting both ends. Germline V gene sequence: CDR1 DFQATT, CDR2 SNEGSKA (reference sequence). CDR3 sequence: CSARGTGGAPLRL.

The chain is built from TRBV2 and TRBJ1-1; D not resolved. CDR3 length equals 12 residues. Trimming stripped 5 bases from V and 10 bases from J, with 14 bases between. Germline V gene sequence: CDR1 SNHLY, CDR2 FYNNEI. The CDR3: CASSPQYYGAFF. The CDR3 coding sequence is TGTGCCAGCAGTCCCCAGTACTATGGAGCTTTCTTT.

As for this clonotype: Germline is not matched at one junction end, which may reflect a read error. The genes are TRBV11-2 and TRBJ2-7; no definite D call. Germline V gene data show CDR1 as SGHAT and CDR2 as FQNNGV. The CDR3 spans 12 residues. CDR3 in amino acids: CASSLESCEQYF. The CDR3 DNA sequence: TGTGCCAGCAGCTTAGAATCCTGCGAGCAGTACTTC.

The chain is built from TRBV15 and TRBJ2-7; no clear D. V lost 3 bases and J 0 bases, leaving 9 bases between the germline ends. This CDR3 comprises 14 residues. The germline gives CDR1 LNHNV, CDR2 YYDKDF (reference sequence). In DNA form, the CDR3 reads TGTGCCACCAGCAGTAGGACGGTCTCCTACGAGCAGTACTTC. Amino acid sequence: CATSSRTVSYEQYF.

The V and J genes are TRBV20-1 and TRBJ1-2; 7 bases agree with TRBD1. CDR1 and CDR2 (germline): DFQATT, SNEGSKA (reference sequence). J gave up 8 bases and V 2 bases, and 5 bases lay outside the gene matches. This CDR3 comprises 12 residues. The CDR3: CSARPTGDGYTF. CDR3 DNA sequence: TGCAGTGCTAGACCCACAGGGGACGGCTACACCTTC.

This CDR3 reads CATQQQGAFNYGYTF. Here the CDR3 DNA reads TGTGCCACTCAGCAACAGGGTGCTTTTAACTATGGCTACACCTTC. The chain recombines TRBV24-1 with TRBJ1-2, with D possibly being TRBD1 (6 bases). CDR1 and CDR2 (germline): KGHDR, SFDVKD. The CDR3 is 15 residues long. The germline V and J ends were trimmed by 10 bases and 1 base, with 18 bases remaining between them.

On this clonotype itself: This may stem from a read error, because a much larger clone lies one nucleotide away. The V call is TRBV3-1, the J call TRBJ1-2; no clear D gene. The CDR3 is made up of 14 amino acids. Germline CDR1 is LGHDT and CDR2 is YNNKEL (reference sequence). CDR3 in DNA: TGTGCCAGCGGCCAAGAAGTCGGGAGGTATGGCTACACCTTC. It yields the protein CASGQEVGRYGYTF. Variable domain in full (rest from reference TRBV3-1 and TRBJ1-2): DTAVSQTPKYLVTQMGNDKSIKCEQNLGHDTMYWYKQDSKKFLKIMFSYNNKELIINETVPNRFSPKSPDKAHLNLHINSLELGDSAVYFCASGQEVGRYGYTFGSGTRLTVV.